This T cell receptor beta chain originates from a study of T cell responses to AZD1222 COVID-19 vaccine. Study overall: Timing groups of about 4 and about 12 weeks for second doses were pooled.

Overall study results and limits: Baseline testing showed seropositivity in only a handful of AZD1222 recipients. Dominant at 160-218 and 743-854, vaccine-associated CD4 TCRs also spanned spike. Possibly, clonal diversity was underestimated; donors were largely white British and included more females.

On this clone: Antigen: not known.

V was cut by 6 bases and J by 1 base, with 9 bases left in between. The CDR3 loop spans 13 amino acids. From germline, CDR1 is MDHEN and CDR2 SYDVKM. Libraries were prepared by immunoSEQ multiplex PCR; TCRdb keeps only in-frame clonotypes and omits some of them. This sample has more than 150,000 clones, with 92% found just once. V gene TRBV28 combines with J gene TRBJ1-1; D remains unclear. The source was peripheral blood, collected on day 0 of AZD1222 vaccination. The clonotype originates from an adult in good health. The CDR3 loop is CASRGTANTEAFF. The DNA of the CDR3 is TGTGCCAGCAGGGGCACGGCGAACACTGAAGCTTTCTTT.